Detailed here is one T cell receptor (beta chain). This CDR3 has 12 residues. V shed 6 bases and J shed 2 bases, with 7 bases lying between them. Germline V gene lookup returns CDR1 MNHEY and CDR2 SMNVEV (reference sequence). Sequencing was performed with immunoSEQ multiplex PCR; in TCRdb, only in-frame clones are kept and a portion is missing. The table shows 45,000 to 70,000 clones, with roughly 90% occurring only once. The data originate from a study of OX40 agonist ivuxolimab in advanced cancers. The material was CD4+ or CD8+ T cells sorted from blood, obtained in a trial of the OX40 agonist ivuxolimab. The chain carries TRBV27 and TRBJ2-5; possibly TRBD1 or TRBD2 for D (5 bases each). This clonotype was obtained from an adult with an advanced solid tumor such as melanoma, head and neck, liver or kidney cancer. CDR3 region: CASSGTQETQYF. CDR3 DNA: TGTGCCAGCAGCGGGACGCAAGAGACCCAGTACTTC.